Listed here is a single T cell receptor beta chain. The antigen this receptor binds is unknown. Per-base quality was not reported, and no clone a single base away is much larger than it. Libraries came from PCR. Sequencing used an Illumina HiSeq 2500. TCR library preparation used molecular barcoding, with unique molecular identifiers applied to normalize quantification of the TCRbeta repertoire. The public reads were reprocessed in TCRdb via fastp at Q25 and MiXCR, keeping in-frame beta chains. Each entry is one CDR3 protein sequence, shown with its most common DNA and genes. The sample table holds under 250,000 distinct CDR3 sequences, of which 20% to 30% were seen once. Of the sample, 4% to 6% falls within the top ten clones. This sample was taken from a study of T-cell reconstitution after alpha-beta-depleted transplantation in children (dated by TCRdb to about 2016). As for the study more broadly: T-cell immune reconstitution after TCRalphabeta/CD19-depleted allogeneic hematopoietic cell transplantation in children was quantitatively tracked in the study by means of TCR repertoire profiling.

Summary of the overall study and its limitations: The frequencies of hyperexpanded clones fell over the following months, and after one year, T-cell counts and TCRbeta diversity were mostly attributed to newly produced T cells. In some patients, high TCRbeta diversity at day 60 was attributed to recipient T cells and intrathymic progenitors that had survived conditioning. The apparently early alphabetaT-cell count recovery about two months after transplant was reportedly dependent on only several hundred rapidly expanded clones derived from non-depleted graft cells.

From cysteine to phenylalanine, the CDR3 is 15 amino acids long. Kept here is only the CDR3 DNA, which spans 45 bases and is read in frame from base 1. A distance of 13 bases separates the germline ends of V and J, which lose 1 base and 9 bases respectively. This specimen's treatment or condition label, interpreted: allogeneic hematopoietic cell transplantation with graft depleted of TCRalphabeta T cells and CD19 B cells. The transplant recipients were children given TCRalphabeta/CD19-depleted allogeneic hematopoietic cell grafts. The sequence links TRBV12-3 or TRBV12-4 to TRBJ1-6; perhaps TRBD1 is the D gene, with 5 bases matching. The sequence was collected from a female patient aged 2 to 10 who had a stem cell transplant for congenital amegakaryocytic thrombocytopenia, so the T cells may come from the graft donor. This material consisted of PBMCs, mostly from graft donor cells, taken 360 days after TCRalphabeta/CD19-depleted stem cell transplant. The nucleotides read TGTGCCAGCAGTTTAGTGGGGACCGCGCCTTCACCCCTCCACTTT. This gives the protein CASSLVGTAPSPLHF.